This T cell receptor beta chain derives from a study of Graves' ophthalmopathy and Graves' hyperthyroidism. TCR beta CDR3 amplification used RNA transcripts. The workflow started with a first-round RT-PCR run with HTBI primers and then moved on to a second-round multiplex PCR. TCRdb ran MiXCR on the multiplex PCR reads and lists one entry per CDR3 protein. This sample has 650,000 to 800,000 distinct CDR3 sequences, with over 40% found just once. This clonotype has at least ten counts. The length of the CDR3 is 15 residues. Trimming took 4 bases from V and 7 from J; bases not matched to a gene: 9. The germline V gene encodes CDR1 SGDLS and CDR2 YYNGEE.

The chain is built from TRBV9 and TRBJ1-1, with 11 bases lining up with TRBD1. The specimen sequenced was peripheral blood. This TCR was recovered from an adult man with Graves' ophthalmopathy. The CDR3 nucleotides are TGTGCCAGCAGCAAGGCCGGGACAGGGGGAATTGAAGCTTTCTTT. Amino acids: CASSKAGTGGIEAFF. Full variable domain (outside the CDR3, taken from reference TRBV9 and TRBJ1-1): DSGVTQTPKHLITATGQRVTLRCSPRSGDLSVYWYQQSLDQGLQFLIQYYNGEERAKGNILERFSAQQFPDLHSELNLSSLELGDSALYFCASSKAGTGGIEAFFGQGTRLTVV.